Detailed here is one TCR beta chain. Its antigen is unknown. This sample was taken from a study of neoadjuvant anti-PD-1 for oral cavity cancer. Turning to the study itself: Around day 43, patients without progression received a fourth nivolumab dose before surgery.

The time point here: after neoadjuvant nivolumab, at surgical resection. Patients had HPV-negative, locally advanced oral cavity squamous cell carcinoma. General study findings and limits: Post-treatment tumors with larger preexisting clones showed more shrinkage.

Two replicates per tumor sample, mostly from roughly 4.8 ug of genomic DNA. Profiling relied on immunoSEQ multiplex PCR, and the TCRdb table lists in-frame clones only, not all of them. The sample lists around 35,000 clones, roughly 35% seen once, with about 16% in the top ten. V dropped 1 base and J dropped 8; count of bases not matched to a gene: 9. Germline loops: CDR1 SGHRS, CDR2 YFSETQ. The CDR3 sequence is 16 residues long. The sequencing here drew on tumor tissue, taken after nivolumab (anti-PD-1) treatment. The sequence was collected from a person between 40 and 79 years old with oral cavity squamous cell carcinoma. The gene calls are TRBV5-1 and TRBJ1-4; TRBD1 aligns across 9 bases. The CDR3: CASSLQGQGKGEKLFF. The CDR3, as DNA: TGCGCCAGCAGCTTGCAAGGACAGGGGAAAGGAGAAAAACTGTTTTTT.